Each of the 28 T cell receptor beta chains below was sequenced from the same sample in a study of blood T cell repertoires in COVID-19 (dated by TCRdb to the early 2020s). The receptor library was made with the immunoSEQ multiplex PCR assay. TCRdb holds this immuneACCESS table with in-frame rearrangements only. Some clones are missing; in checked studies, unresolved V genes explain under half, and the rest has no known cause. Within this sample are 170,000 or so clones, with about 88% of them counted one time only. The top ten clones comprise about 7% of the sample. Sequencing used PBMCs or T cells enriched from blood (not recorded which). These TCRs come from a woman in her fifties or sixties who had recovered from COVID-19.

V and J are TRBV28 and TRBJ2-4; tentatively, D is TRBD2 (6 bases). This CDR3 comprises 15 residues. Trimming stripped 3 bases from V and 0 bases from J, with 9 bases between. In germline, CDR1 is MDHEN, CDR2 SYDVKM. The CDR3 loop is CASSFSGLAKNIQYF. Written as DNA, the CDR3 is TGTGCCAGCAGTTTTAGCGGCCTAGCCAAAAACATTCAGTACTTC.

In DNA, the CDR3 is TGTGCCAGCAGCTTGGAGCGGGGAAACTATGGCTACACCTTC. This translates into CASSLERGNYGYTF. The rearrangement links TRBV7-8 to TRBJ1-2; D gene ambiguous. The CDR3 is made up of 14 amino acids. V lost 3 bases and J 2 bases, leaving 10 bases between the germline ends. In germline, CDR1 is SGHVS, CDR2 FQNEAQ.

The chain couples TRBV6-4 to TRBJ1-3; D is unresolved. Germline V gene data show CDR1 as MRHNA and CDR2 as SNTAGT. The CDR3 is made up of 15 amino acids. V lost 0 bases to trimming and J lost 4 bases, with 10 bases between them. The CDR3 DNA follows: TGTGCCAGCAGTGACTCGACGGGGTGGGGAAACACCATATATTTT. Protein sequence: CASSDSTGWGNTIYF.

This sequence joins TRBV11-2 and TRBJ1-4; no firm D call. The CDR3 is 17 residues long. Trimming removed 0 bases from V and 0 bases from J, with 11 bases in between. Germline V CDR1 and CDR2: SGHAT, FQNNGV. The chain's CDR3 is CASSLDFQEPTNEKLFF. CDR3 sequence (DNA): TGTGCCAGCAGCTTAGATTTTCAGGAACCAACTAATGAAAAACTGTTTTTT. Based on the CDR3 plus reference TRBV11-2 and TRBJ1-4, the full variable domain is EAGVAQSPRYKIIEKRQSVAFWCNPISGHATLYWYQQILGQGPKLLIQFQNNGVVDDSQLPKDRFSAERLKGVDSTLKIQPAKLEDSAVYLCASSLDFQEPTNEKLFFGSGTQLSVL.

The CDR3 sequence: CASSSGVSGDTQYF. DNA of the CDR3: TGTGCCAGCAGCTCGGGGGTTAGCGGCGATACGCAGTATTTT. V is TRBV7-3 and J is TRBJ2-3; tentatively, D is TRBD2 (6 bases). The V gene's germline CDR1 is SGHTA and CDR2 FQGTGA. This CDR3 is 14 amino acids long. Trimming stripped 4 bases from V and 6 bases from J, with 14 bases between.

The chain uses TRBV29-1 and TRBJ2-2; weak D call: TRBD2 (7 bases). V was cut by 6 bases and J by 3 bases, with 17 bases left in between. Germline loops: CDR1 SQVTM, CDR2 ANQGSEA. The CDR3 consists of 15 residues. The CDR3 region has the DNA TGCAGCGTCACCTACAGGGAGGGGGACACCGGGGAGCTGTTTTTT. It encodes CSVTYREGDTGELFF.

The V and J genes are TRBV18 and TRBJ2-5; D is possibly TRBD2 (5 bases). Trimming removed 3 bases from V and 5 bases from J, with 10 bases in between. Germline loops: CDR1 KGHSH, CDR2 LQKENI. The CDR3 is 13 residues long. Here the CDR3 DNA reads TGTGCCAGCTCACCGGACTCTCGGGAGACCCAGTACTTC. As protein: CASSPDSRETQYF.

The chain employs TRBV27 and TRBJ1-4; 8 bases are a match to TRBD1. The germline gives CDR1 MNHEY, CDR2 SMNVEV (reference sequence). After removal of 2 bases from V and 3 bases from J, the junction contained 8 bases not matched to a gene. CDR3 size: 17 residues. The CDR3 DNA reads TGTGCCAGCAGTTTAAACCTCAGGGGGCTCGCTAATGAAAAACTGTTTTTT. As protein: CASSLNLRGLANEKLFF.

The rearrangement uses TRBV6-1 and TRBJ2-1; 14 nucleotides match TRBD2. This CDR3 has 16 amino acids. Germline CDR1 is MNHNS and CDR2 is SASEGT. The V segment lost 3 bases and the J segment 9 bases; nucleotides outside the gene matches: 7. This CDR3 is CASSDLGLAGVVEQFF. CDR3 sequence (DNA): TGTGCCAGCAGTGATCTGGGACTAGCGGGAGTGGTTGAGCAGTTCTTC.

The rearrangement joins TRBV6-5 to TRBJ2-7; the D is unclear. This CDR3 has 13 amino acids. Trimming removed 7 bases at V and 4 bases at J, with 14 bases between. The germline CDR1 and CDR2 sequences are MNHEY and SVGAGI. The CDR3 sequence: CASTPTPGYEQYF. The CDR3 DNA reads as TGTGCCAGCACTCCGACCCCGGGTTACGAGCAGTACTTC.

V and J are TRBV2 and TRBJ2-7; a weak D match, TRBD1 (6 bases). This CDR3 has 13 residues. Germline V gives CDR1 SNHLY, CDR2 FYNNEI. V was shortened by 8 bases and J by 6 bases, with 17 bases between the two germline ends. In DNA form, the CDR3 reads TGTGCCAGCGCGAGGCAGGGGATCGTCGAGCAGTACTTC. It is translated as CASARQGIVEQYF. The variable domain in full, with the rest retrieved from reference TRBV2 and TRBJ2-7, is EPEVTQTPSHQVTQMGQEVILRCVPISNHLYFYWYRQILGQKVEFLVSFYNNEISEKSEIFDDQFSVERPDGSNFTLKIRSTKLEDSAMYFCASARQGIVEQYFGPGTRLTVT.

The V and J genes are TRBV2 and TRBJ2-1; 9 bases align to TRBD1. CDR1 is SNHLY and CDR2 is FYNNEI in the germline V gene. With V trimmed by 5 bases and J by 1 base, 3 bases remained unmatched. The CDR3 totals 15 residues. Here the CDR3 DNA reads TGTGCCAGCAGTCGACAGGGGGGGTCCTACAATGAGCAGTTCTTC. It specifies CASSRQGGSYNEQFF.

V and J are TRBV9 and TRBJ2-1; 7 nucleotides align to TRBD2. V lost 0 bases, J lost 4 bases, and 4 bases stayed unmatched. The CDR3 has 15 residues. In germline, CDR1 is SGDLS, CDR2 YYNGEE. The CDR3 bases are TGTGCCAGCAGCGTAGAAGGGACTATATACAATGAGCAGTTCTTC. Its translation: CASSVEGTIYNEQFF.

This sequence joins TRBV15 and TRBJ2-7; 10 nucleotides agree with TRBD1. Germline values: CDR1 LNHNV, CDR2 YYDKDF (reference sequence). With V trimmed by 2 bases and J by 2 bases, 12 bases remained unmatched. This CDR3 contains 18 residues. The CDR3 DNA reads TGTGCCACCAGCAGATTGAGACCGGGACAGGGGACACCCTACGAGCAGTACTTC. Its translation is CATSRLRPGQGTPYEQYF.

The table lists this clone with a count of one. V usage is TRBV4-2 and J usage is TRBJ2-5; D uncertain. Trimming shortened V by 0 bases and J by 8 bases, and 16 bases separated the two germline ends. The CDR3 is 15 amino acids. The germline V gene has CDR1 LGHNA and CDR2 YNFKEQ. CDR3 sequence: CASSQDGGWARTQYF. CDR3 nucleotide sequence: TGTGCCAGCAGCCAAGATGGTGGGTGGGCCCGTACCCAGTACTTC.

The chain employs TRBV5-1 and TRBJ1-2; no clear D. The CDR3 runs 16 residues. Trimming stripped 0 bases from V and 3 bases from J, with 15 bases between. Germline V lookup: CDR1 SGHRS, CDR2 YFSETQ. The CDR3 nucleotides are TGCGCCAGCAGCTTGGATCTCGGGGTCTACGACTATGGCTACACCTTC. As protein: CASSLDLGVYDYGYTF.

This chain links TRBV7-2 with TRBJ2-1; 11 positions agree with TRBD2. The CDR3 has 15 amino acids. Germline trimming cut 3 bases from V and 5 bases from J; bases unmatched to any gene: 3. Per the germline V gene, CDR1 is SGHTA and CDR2 is FQGNSA. CDR3 bases: TGTGCCAGCAGCTTTAGCGGGAGGGCCAACAATGAGCAGTTCTTC. Translated, it gives CASSFSGRANNEQFF.

This clone was observed once. The CDR3 loop reads CASSGLATSSYNEQFF. As DNA, the CDR3 is TGTGCCAGCTCGGGCCTAGCGACCAGCTCCTACAATGAGCAGTTCTTC. The V and J genes are TRBV28 and TRBJ2-1, with D tentatively TRBD2 (6 bases). Trimming took off 8 bases at V and 0 bases at J, with 17 bases between the two ends. Per the germline V gene, CDR1 is MDHEN and CDR2 is SYDVKM. The CDR3 totals 16 residues.

This clone was detected once. CDR3 sequence reads: CASSFSTGNQPQHF. The CDR3 coding sequence is TGTGCCAGCAGCTTCTCGACAGGCAATCAGCCCCAGCATTTT. The rearrangement uses TRBV5-5 and TRBJ1-5; perhaps TRBD1 as D (5 bases). Trimming stripped 2 bases from V and 2 bases from J, with 8 bases between. The germline V gene has CDR1 SGHKS and CDR2 YYEKEE (reference sequence). This CDR3 is built from 14 residues.

The V and J genes are TRBV30 and TRBJ1-2; TRBD1 matches at 10 bases. The germline CDR1 and CDR2 sequences are GTSNPN and SVGIG (reference sequence). This CDR3 spans 15 amino acids. The ends lost 2 bases at V and 4 bases at J; junction bases unmatched: 7. CDR3 sequence: CAWSPMTGGFYGYTF. CDR3 nucleotides: TGTGCCTGGAGTCCTATGACAGGGGGCTTCTATGGCTACACCTTC.

The chain couples TRBV7-2 to TRBJ2-1; tentative D call: TRBD2 (5 bases). Germline CDR1 is SGHTA and CDR2 is FQGNSA. This CDR3 spans 17 amino acids. Trimming stripped 4 bases from V and 0 bases from J, with 16 bases between. CDR3 residues: CASSYVMGRRSYNEQFF. As DNA, the CDR3 is TGTGCCAGCAGCTACGTAATGGGGAGACGCTCCTACAATGAGCAGTTCTTC.

The chain combines TRBV11-2 with TRBJ2-5; 9 nucleotides agree with TRBD2. Looked up from germline, CDR1 is SGHAT and CDR2 is FQNNGV. V was pared by 5 bases and J by 2 bases, with 9 bases of the junction left unmatched. The CDR3 consists of 16 residues. CDR3 protein: CASSPRLADIQETQYF. CDR3 coding DNA: TGTGCCAGCAGCCCCCGACTAGCGGATATACAAGAGACCCAGTACTTC. The full variable domain, with the rest looked up from reference TRBV11-2 and TRBJ2-5, is EAGVAQSPRYKIIEKRQSVAFWCNPISGHATLYWYQQILGQGPKLLIQFQNNGVVDDSQLPKDRFSAERLKGVDSTLKIQPAKLEDSAVYLCASSPRLADIQETQYFGPGTRLLVL.

This sequence joins TRBV18 and TRBJ2-6; a weak D match, TRBD1 (6 bases). V lost 2 bases, J lost 4 bases, and 18 bases lay in between. The germline V gene has CDR1 KGHSH and CDR2 LQKENI. The CDR3 has 18 amino acids. For the CDR3, the DNA is TGTGCCAGCTCACCAGTGAAACAGGGTTCGGGCGGGGCCAACGTCCTGACTTTC. Protein sequence: CASSPVKQGSGGANVLTF. Full variable domain (rest looked up from reference TRBV18 and TRBJ2-6): NAGVMQNPRHLVRRRGQEARLRCSPMKGHSHVYWYRQLPEEGLKFMVYLQKENIIDESGMPKERFSAEFPKEGPSILRIQQVVRGDSAAYFCASSPVKQGSGGANVLTFGAGSRLTVL.

The CDR3 sequence is CSVTSAGQTYEQYF. CDR3 bases: TGCAGCGTTACCTCGGCAGGGCAGACCTACGAGCAGTACTTC. This chain uses TRBV29-1 with TRBJ2-7; possibly TRBD1 for D (5 bases). Trimming cost V 5 bases and J 2 bases, with 16 bases left between them. The V gene's germline CDR1 is SQVTM and CDR2 ANQGSEA. The CDR3 contains 14 residues.

A note on this clone: Other DNA sequences in the sample encode the same CDR3. This chain uses TRBV6-1 with TRBJ1-5; D is possibly TRBD1 (5 bases). The germline V gene has CDR1 MNHNS and CDR2 SASEGT. V lost 0 bases and J lost 5, with 11 bases in between. The CDR3 covers 15 residues. The CDR3 loop reads CASSEAWQGDQPQHF. Here the CDR3 DNA reads TGTGCCAGCAGTGAAGCGTGGCAGGGTGATCAGCCCCAGCATTTT.

The CDR3 DNA is TGTGCCAGCAGTTTAAACACTCCCGGACTAGCCAAAAACATTCAGTACTTC. As protein: CASSLNTPGLAKNIQYF. J is TRBJ2-4 and V is TRBV28; D is possibly TRBD2 (5 bases). CDR1 and CDR2 (germline): MDHEN, SYDVKM. The CDR3 spans 17 residues. V lost 2 bases, J lost 0 bases, and 14 bases lay in between.

The gene calls are TRBV7-2 and TRBJ1-5; D is ambiguous. CDR1 and CDR2 (germline): SGHTA, FQGNSA. CDR3 length equals 15 residues. V lost 5 bases and J lost 5, with 16 bases in between. The CDR3 region is CASSARYGGDQPQHF. DNA for the CDR3: TGTGCCAGCAGCGCCCGGTACGGTGGAGATCAGCCCCAGCATTTT.

This chain uses TRBV6-1 with TRBJ1-5; 10 positions match TRBD1. Looked up from germline, CDR1 is MNHNS and CDR2 is SASEGT. The CDR3 is 12 residues long. J lost 6 bases, V lost 8 bases, and 1 base had no gene match. CDR3 loop: CASRQGAQPQHF. DNA for the CDR3: TGTGCCAGCCGACAGGGGGCTCAGCCCCAGCATTTT.